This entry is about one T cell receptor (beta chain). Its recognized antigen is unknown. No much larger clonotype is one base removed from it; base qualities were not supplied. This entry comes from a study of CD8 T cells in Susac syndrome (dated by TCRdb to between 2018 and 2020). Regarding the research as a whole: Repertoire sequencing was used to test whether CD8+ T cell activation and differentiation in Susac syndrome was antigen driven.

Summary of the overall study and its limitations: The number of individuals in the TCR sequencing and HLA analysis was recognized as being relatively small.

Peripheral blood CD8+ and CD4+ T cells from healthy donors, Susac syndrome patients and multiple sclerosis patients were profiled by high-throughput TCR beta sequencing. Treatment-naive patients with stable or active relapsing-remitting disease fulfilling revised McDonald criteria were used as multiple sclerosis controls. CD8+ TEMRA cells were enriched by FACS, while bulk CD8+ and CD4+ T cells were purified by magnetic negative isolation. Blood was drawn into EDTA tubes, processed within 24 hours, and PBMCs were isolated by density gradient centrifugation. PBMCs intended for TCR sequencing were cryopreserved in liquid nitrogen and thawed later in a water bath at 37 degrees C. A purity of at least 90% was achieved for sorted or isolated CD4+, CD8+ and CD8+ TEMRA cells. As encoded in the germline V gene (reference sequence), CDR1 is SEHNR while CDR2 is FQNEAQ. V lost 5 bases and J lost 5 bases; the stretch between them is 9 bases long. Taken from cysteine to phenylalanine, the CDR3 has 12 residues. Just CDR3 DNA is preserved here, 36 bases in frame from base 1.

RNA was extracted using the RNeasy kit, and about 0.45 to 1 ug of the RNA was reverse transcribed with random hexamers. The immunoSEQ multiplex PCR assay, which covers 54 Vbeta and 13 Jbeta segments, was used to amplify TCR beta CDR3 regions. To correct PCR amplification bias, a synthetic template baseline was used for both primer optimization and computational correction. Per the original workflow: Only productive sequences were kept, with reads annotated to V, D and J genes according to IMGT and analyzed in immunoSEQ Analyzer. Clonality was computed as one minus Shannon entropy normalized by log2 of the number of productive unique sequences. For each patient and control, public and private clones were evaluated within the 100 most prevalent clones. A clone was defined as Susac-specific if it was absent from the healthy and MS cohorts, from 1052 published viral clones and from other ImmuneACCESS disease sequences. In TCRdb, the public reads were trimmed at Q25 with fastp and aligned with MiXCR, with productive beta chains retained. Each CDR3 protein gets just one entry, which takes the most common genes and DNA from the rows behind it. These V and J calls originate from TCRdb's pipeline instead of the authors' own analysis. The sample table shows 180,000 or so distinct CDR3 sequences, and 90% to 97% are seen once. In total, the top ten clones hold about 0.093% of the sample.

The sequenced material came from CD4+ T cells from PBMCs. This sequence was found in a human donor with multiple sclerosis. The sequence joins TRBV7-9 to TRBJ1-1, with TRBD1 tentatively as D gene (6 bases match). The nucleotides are TGTGCCAGCAGCAGGACAGAGACTGAAGCTTTCTTT. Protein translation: CASSRTETEAFF.